The clone carrying this TCR beta chain was seen ten or more times. Trimming pared 6 bases from V and 5 bases from J, leaving 12 bases between. This CDR3 has 13 residues. From germline, CDR1 is MNHEY and CDR2 SVGEGT. This entry belongs to a study of molecular identifiers for immune sequencing clone quantification. Each CDR3 protein is one row after TCRdb ran MiXCR on the PCR reads. The table lists approximately 97,000 distinct CDR3 sequences, about a third of them singletons. The sequence was collected from a human donor in good health. Some libraries in this study had Jurkat cell RNA spiked in. The chain employs TRBV6-2 or TRBV6-3 and TRBJ2-3, with D maybe TRBD2 (6 bases). Specimen: naive CD8+ T cells from blood, with Jurkat cell RNA spiked in. Subset here: FACS-sorted CD8+CD4-CCR7+CD45RA+ naive T cells. CDR3 sequence (DNA): TGTGCCAGCAGAAAAAGGACTAAAGATACGCAGTATTTT. It codes for CASRKRTKDTQYF.